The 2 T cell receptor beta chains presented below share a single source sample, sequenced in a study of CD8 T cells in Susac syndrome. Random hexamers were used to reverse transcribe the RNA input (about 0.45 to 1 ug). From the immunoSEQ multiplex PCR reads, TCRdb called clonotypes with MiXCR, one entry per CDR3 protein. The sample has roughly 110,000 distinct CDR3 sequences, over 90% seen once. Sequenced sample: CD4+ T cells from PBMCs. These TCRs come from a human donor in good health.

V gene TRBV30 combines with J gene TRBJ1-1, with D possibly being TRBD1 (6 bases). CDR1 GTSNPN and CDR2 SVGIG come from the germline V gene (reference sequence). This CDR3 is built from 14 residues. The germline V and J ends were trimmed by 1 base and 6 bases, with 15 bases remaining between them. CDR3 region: CAWSERGGYPEAFF. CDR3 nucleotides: TGTGCCTGGAGTGAGCGCGGGGGCTACCCTGAAGCTTTCTTT.

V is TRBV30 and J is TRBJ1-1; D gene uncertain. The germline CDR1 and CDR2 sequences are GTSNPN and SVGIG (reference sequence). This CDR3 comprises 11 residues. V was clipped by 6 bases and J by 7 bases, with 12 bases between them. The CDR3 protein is CACSRTNEAFF. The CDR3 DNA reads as TGTGCCTGCTCTAGGACTAATGAAGCTTTCTTT.